One T cell receptor (beta chain) is described in this entry. This entry is derived from a study of PD-L1 blockade in urothelial cancer. V lost 3 bases to trimming and J lost 8 bases, with 13 bases between them. Germline V lookup: CDR1 MNHEY, CDR2 SMNVEV (reference sequence). CDR3 size: 13 residues. Spiked synthetic TCR analogs estimated absolute template abundance per PCR. Assay used: immunoSEQ multiplex PCR; TCRdb lists only in-frame clones, some missing. The sample holds approximately 38,000 clones, about four fifths seen once. Sequences were derived from PBMCs, sampled around atezolizumab (anti-PD-L1) treatment. The chain combines TRBV27 with TRBJ1-2, with D possibly being TRBD1 (6 bases). This receptor was taken from a man aged 55-75 years with urothelial cancer. The CDR3 coding sequence is TGTGCCAGCAGTTTCGCGGGGGCCGGAGGCTACACCTTC. As protein: CASSFAGAGGYTF.